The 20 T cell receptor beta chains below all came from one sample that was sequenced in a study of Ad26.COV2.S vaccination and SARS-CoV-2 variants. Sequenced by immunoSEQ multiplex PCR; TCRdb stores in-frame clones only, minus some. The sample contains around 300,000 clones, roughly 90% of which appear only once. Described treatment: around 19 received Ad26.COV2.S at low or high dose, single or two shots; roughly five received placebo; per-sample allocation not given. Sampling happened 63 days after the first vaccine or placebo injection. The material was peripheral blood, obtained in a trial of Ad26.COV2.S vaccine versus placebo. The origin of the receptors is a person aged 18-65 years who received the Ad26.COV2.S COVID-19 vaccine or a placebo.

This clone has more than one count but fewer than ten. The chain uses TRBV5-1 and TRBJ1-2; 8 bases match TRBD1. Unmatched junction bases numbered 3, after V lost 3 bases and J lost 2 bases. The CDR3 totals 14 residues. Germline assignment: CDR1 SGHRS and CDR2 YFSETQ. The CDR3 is CASSSGDRNYGYTF. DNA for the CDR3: TGCGCCAGCAGCTCTGGGGACAGGAACTATGGCTACACCTTC.

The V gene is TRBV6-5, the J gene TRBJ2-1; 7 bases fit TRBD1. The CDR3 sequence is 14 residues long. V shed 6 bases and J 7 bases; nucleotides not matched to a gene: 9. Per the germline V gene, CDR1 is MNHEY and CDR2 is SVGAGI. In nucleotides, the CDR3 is TGTGCCAGCAGAGAGAACAGGGGTGTGAATGAGCAGTTCTTC. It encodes CASRENRGVNEQFF.

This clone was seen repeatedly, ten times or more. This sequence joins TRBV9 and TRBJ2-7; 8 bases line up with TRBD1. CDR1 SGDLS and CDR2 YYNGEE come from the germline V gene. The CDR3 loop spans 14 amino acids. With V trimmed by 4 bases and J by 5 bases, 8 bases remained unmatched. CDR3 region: CASSPRTGLDEQYF. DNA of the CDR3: TGTGCCAGCAGCCCAAGGACAGGGTTAGACGAGCAGTACTTC.

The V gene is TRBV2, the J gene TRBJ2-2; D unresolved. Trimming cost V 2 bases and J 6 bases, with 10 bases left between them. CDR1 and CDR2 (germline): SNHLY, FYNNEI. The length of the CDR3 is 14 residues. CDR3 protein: CASSESIHPGELFF. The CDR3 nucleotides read TGTGCCAGCAGTGAAAGTATACATCCCGGGGAGCTGTTTTTT.

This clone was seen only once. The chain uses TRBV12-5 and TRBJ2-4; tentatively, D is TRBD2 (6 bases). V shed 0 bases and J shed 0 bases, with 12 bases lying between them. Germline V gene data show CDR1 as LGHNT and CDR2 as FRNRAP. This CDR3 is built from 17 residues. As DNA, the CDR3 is TGTGCTAGTGGTTTGGTAAGCAGGGACTTAGCCAAAAACATTCAGTACTTC. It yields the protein CASGLVSRDLAKNIQYF.

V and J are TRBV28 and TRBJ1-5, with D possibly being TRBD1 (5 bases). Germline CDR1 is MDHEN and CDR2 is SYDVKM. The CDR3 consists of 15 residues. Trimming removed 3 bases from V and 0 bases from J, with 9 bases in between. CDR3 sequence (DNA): TGTGCCAGCAGTTTCGACAGCTATAGCAATCAGCCCCAGCATTTT. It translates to CASSFDSYSNQPQHF.

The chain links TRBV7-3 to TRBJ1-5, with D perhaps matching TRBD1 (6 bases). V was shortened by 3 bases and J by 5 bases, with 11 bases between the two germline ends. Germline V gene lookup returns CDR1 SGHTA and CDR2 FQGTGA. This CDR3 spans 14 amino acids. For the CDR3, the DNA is TGTGCCAGCAGCTTGTTACAGGGATATCAGCCCCAGCATTTT. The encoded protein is CASSLLQGYQPQHF.

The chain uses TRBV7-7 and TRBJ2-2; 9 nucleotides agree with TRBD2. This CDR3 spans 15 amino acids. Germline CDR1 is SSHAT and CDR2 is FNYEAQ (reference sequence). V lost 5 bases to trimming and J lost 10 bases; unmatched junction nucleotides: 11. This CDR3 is CASSALAGGPVELFF. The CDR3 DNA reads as TGTGCCAGCAGCGCGTTGGCGGGAGGGCCGGTGGAGCTGTTTTTT.

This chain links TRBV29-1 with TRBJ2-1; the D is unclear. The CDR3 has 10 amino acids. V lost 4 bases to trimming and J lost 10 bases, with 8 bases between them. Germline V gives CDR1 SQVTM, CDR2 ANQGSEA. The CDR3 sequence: CSVGWEEQFF. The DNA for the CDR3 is TGCAGCGTTGGTTGGGAAGAGCAGTTCTTC.

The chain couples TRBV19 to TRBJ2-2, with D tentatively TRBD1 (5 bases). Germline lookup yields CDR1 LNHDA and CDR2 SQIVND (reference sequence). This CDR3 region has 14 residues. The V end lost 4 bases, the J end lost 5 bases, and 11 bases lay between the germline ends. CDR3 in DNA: TGTGCCAGTAGTACCCCTCGGACAACCGGGGAGCTGTTTTTT. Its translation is CASSTPRTTGELFF.

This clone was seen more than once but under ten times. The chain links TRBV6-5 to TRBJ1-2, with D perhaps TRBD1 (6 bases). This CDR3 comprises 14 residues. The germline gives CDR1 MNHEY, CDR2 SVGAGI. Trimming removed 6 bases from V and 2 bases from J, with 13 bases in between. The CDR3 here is CASSRDNLNYGYTF. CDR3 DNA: TGTGCCAGCAGCAGGGACAACCTAAACTATGGCTACACCTTC.

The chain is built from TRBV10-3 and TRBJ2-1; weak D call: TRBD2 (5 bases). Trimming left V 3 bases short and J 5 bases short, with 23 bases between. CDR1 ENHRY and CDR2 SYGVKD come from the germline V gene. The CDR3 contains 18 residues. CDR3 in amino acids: CAISDPLLTAGFDNEQFF. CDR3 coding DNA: TGTGCCATCAGTGATCCCTTATTAACTGCGGGCTTCGACAATGAGCAGTTCTTC.

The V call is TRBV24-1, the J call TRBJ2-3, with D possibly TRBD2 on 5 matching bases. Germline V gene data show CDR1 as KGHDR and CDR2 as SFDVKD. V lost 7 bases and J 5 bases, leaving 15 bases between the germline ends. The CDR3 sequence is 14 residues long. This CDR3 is CATSGEKAGDTQYF. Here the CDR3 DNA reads TGTGCCACCAGCGGTGAAAAGGCGGGAGATACGCAGTATTTT.

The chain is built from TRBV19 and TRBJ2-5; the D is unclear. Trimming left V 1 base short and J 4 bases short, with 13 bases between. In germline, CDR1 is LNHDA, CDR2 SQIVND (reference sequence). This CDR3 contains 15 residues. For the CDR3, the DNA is TGTGCCAGTAGTATAGCCCCGGAGCCCCCAGAGACCCAGTACTTC. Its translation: CASSIAPEPPETQYF.

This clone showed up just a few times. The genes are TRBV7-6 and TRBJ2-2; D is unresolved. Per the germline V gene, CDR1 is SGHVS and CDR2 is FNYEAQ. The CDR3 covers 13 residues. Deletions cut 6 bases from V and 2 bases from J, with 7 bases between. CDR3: CASSMSNTGELFF. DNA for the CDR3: TGTGCCAGCAGTATGAGTAACACCGGGGAGCTGTTTTTT. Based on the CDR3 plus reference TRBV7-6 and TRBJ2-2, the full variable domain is GAGVSQSPRYKVTKRGQDVALRCDPISGHVSLYWYRQALGQGPEFLTYFNYEAQQDKSGLPNDRFSAERPEGSISTLTIQRTEQRDSAMYRCASSMSNTGELFFGEGSRLTVL.

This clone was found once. Here the CDR3 reads CASSYDSGFSGNTIYF. The CDR3 nucleotides are TGTGCCAGCAGCTACGACAGTGGATTCTCTGGAAACACCATATATTTT. The chain links TRBV7-3 to TRBJ1-3; D is possibly TRBD1 (5 bases). Per germline, CDR1 SGHTA and CDR2 FQGTGA. With 4 bases removed from V and 0 bases from J, the gap between germline ends came to 13 bases. The CDR3 has 16 amino acids.

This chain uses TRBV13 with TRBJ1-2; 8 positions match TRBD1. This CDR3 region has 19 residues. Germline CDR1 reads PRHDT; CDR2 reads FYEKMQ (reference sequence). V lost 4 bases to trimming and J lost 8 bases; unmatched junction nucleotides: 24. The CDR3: CASSSEDVTGVLVTEGYTF. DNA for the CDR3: TGTGCCAGCAGCTCCGAAGACGTGACAGGGGTGTTGGTGACAGAGGGCTACACCTTC.

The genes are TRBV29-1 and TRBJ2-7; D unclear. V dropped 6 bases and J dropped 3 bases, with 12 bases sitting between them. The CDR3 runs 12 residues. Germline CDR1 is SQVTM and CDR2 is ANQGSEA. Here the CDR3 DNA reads TGCAGCGTACTTTTGTCCCGCTACGAGCAGTACTTC. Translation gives CSVLLSRYEQYF.

DNA for the CDR3: TGTGCCAGCGCCCACCCCGGGGGTACTGAAGCTTTCTTT. Translating it yields CASAHPGGTEAFF. The chain is built from TRBV11-1 and TRBJ1-1; maybe TRBD1 (5 bases). Trimming took 8 bases from V and 5 from J, leaving 15 bases between them. The CDR3 has 13 amino acids. CDR1 and CDR2 from the germline V gene are SGHAT and FQDESV (reference sequence).

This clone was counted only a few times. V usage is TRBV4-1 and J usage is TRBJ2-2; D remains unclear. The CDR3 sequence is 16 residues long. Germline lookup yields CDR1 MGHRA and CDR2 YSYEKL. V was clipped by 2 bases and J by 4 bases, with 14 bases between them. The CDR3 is CASSQFAISGTGELFF. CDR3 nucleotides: TGCGCCAGCAGCCAATTCGCGATATCGGGCACCGGGGAGCTGTTTTTT.